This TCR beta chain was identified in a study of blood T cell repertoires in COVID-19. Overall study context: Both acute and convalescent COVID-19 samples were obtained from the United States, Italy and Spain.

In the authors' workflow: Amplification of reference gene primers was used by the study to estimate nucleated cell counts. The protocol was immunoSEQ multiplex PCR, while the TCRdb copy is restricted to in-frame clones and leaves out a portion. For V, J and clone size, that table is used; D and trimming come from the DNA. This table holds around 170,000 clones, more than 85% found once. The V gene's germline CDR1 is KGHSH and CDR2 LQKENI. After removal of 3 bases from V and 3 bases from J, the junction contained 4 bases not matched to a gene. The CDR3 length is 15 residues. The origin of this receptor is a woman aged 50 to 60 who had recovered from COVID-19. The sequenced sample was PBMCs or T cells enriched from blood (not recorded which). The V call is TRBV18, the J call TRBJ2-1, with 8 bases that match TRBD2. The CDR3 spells CASSPKRESYNEQFF. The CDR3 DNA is TGTGCCAGCTCACCTAAGCGGGAGAGCTACAATGAGCAGTTCTTC.